The 15 T cell receptor beta chains listed next were all sequenced from one sample in a study of technical replicates of blood from a few donors. Profiling relied on immunoSEQ multiplex PCR, and the TCRdb table lists in-frame clones only, not all of them. Of about 59,000 clones in the sample, approximately 92% were seen once. The sample consisted of PBMCs. These TCRs come from a human donor in good health. Some clones in this sample may be carry-over from other donors' samples.

The V and J genes are TRBV6-5 and TRBJ2-5; tentatively, D is TRBD1 (5 bases). Germline CDR1 reads MNHEY; CDR2 reads SVGAGI. Trimming shortened V by 9 bases and J by 9 bases, and 14 bases separated the two germline ends. The CDR3 is made up of 11 amino acids. CDR3 coding DNA: TGTGCCAGTTACGACGCCAGGGCCCAGTACTTC. As protein: CASYDARAQYF.

V is TRBV25-1 and J is TRBJ2-1; D remains unclear. The length of the CDR3 is 17 residues. Germline V gene sequence: CDR1 MGHDK, CDR2 SYGVNS. With 1 base removed from V and 7 bases from J, the gap between germline ends came to 20 bases. CDR3 coding DNA: TGTGCCAGCAGTGAATCAGCAGGCGATCGTGGGTGGAATGAGCAGTTCTTC. It codes for CASSESAGDRGWNEQFF.

This chain joins TRBV11-2 and TRBJ2-7, with TRBD1 matching 10 bases. Germline CDR1 reads SGHAT; CDR2 reads FQNNGV. The junction had 13 bases not matched to a gene; V was cut back by 4 bases and J by 4 bases. The CDR3 totals 17 residues. In nucleotides, the CDR3 is TGTGCCAGCAGCTCCACCCCCGGGACAGGGGCCTTTTACGAGCAGTACTTC. Amino acid sequence: CASSSTPGTGAFYEQYF.

The CDR3, as DNA: TGTGCCAGTAGTACCAGACTTAACGGGGGGGCGGATGAGCAGTTCTTC. It codes for CASSTRLNGGADEQFF. V is TRBV19 and J is TRBJ2-1, with 8 bases lining up with TRBD2. Trimming cost V 4 bases and J 8 bases; bases outside gene matches: 13. The CDR3 length is 16 residues. Germline V gene data show CDR1 as LNHDA and CDR2 as SQIVND (reference sequence).

In its sample, this clone was seen a few times. This specimen includes other DNA sequences encoding the same CDR3. CDR3 loop: CASSPSGGYNEQFF. Written as DNA, the CDR3 is TGCGCCAGCAGCCCCTCCGGCGGCTACAATGAGCAGTTCTTC. The rearrangement uses TRBV5-1 and TRBJ2-1; no clear D gene. CDR1 SGHRS and CDR2 YFSETQ come from the germline V gene. The CDR3 covers 14 residues. The V end lost 4 bases, the J end lost 3 bases, and 11 bases lay between the germline ends.

This clone was picked up a small number of times. This sequence joins TRBV7-8 and TRBJ2-5; D may be TRBD2 (6 bases). CDR3 length: 16 residues. The germline CDR1 and CDR2 sequences are SGHVS and FQNEAQ. Trimming took off 4 bases at V and 0 bases at J, with 15 bases between the two ends. The CDR3 loop is CASSSKRGGYQETQYF. The CDR3 nucleotides are TGTGCCAGCAGCTCAAAGAGAGGAGGGTACCAAGAGACCCAGTACTTC.

This chain connects TRBV7-2 to TRBJ2-3, with D possibly matching TRBD2 (7 bases). CDR3 size: 15 residues. In germline, CDR1 is SGHTA, CDR2 FQGNSA. The V end lost 5 bases, the J end lost 2 bases, and 14 bases lay between the germline ends. The CDR3: CASSQWGGATDTQYF. The CDR3 DNA follows: TGTGCCAGCAGCCAGTGGGGGGGGGCCACAGATACGCAGTATTTT.

The gene calls are TRBV13 and TRBJ2-2; 8 bases are a match to TRBD2. Looked up from germline, CDR1 is PRHDT and CDR2 is FYEKMQ (reference sequence). CDR3 length: 16 amino acids. V lost 5 bases to trimming and J lost 1 base; unmatched junction nucleotides: 6. CDR3 residues: CASSKSGGQNTGELFF. CDR3 DNA sequence: TGTGCCAGCAGCAAAAGCGGGGGCCAGAACACCGGGGAGCTGTTTTTT.

This clone has just one count. This chain joins TRBV30 and TRBJ1-1; D is possibly TRBD1 (5 bases). The germline V gene encodes CDR1 GTSNPN and CDR2 SVGIG (reference sequence). The germline V and J ends were trimmed by 0 bases and 5 bases, with 10 bases remaining between them. The CDR3 has 13 residues. CDR3 sequence reads: CAWSVGPRTEAFF. Written as DNA, the CDR3 is TGTGCCTGGAGTGTGGGGCCTAGGACTGAAGCTTTCTTT.

J is TRBJ1-1 and V is TRBV14, with no clear D. The CDR3 contains 11 residues. V was cut by 4 bases and J by 11 bases, with 11 bases left in between. Germline V gives CDR1 SGHDN, CDR2 FVKESK. The chain's CDR3 is CASSLGVEAFF. DNA for the CDR3: TGTGCCAGCAGCCTCGGTGTAGAGGCTTTCTTT.

The chain is built from TRBV7-2 and TRBJ2-2, with 10 bases aligning to TRBD2. The length of the CDR3 is 15 residues. V was clipped by 5 bases and J by 8 bases; unmatched bases: 8. The germline V gene encodes CDR1 SGHTA and CDR2 FQGNSA. CDR3 DNA: TGTGCCAGCAGCCCGCCGGGACTAGCGATTGGGGAGCTGTTTTTT. This gives the protein CASSPPGLAIGELFF. Using reference TRBV7-2 and TRBJ2-2 for the parts outside the CDR3, the full variable domain is GAGVSQSPSNKVTEKGKDVELRCDPISGHTALYWYRQSLGQGLEFLIYFQGNSAPDKSGLPSDRFSAERTGGSVSTLTIQRTQQEDSAVYLCASSPPGLAIGELFFGEGSRLTVL.

This chain connects TRBV30 to TRBJ1-6; 7 bases match TRBD1. J lost 4 bases, V lost 4 bases, and 4 bases had no gene match. The germline V gene encodes CDR1 GTSNPN and CDR2 SVGIG (reference sequence). CDR3 length: 14 amino acids. The CDR3 loop is CAWTQGGYNSPLHF. CDR3 nucleotide sequence: TGTGCCTGGACCCAGGGGGGATATAATTCACCCCTCCACTTT.

The chain employs TRBV12-5 and TRBJ1-1; 9 bases agree with TRBD1. With V trimmed by 6 bases and J by 2 bases, 13 bases remained unmatched. This CDR3 has 17 amino acids. CDR1 and CDR2 (germline): LGHNT, FRNRAP. CDR3 sequence: CASGEGQGLGFNTEAFF. Here the CDR3 DNA reads TGTGCTAGTGGGGAGGGACAGGGATTAGGGTTTAACACTGAAGCTTTCTTT.

This chain links TRBV27 with TRBJ2-7; D call uncertain. Trimming pared 0 bases from V and 4 bases from J, leaving 7 bases between. Germline lookup yields CDR1 MNHEY and CDR2 SMNVEV (reference sequence). The CDR3 length is 13 residues. The DNA of the CDR3 is TGTGCCAGCAGTTTATCTGGCCCTTACGAGCAGTACTTC. Translating it yields CASSLSGPYEQYF.

CDR3 amino acids: CASSQADRANQPQHF. DNA for the CDR3: TGTGCCAGCAGCCAAGCCGACAGGGCGAATCAGCCCCAGCATTTT. The chain employs TRBV4-2 and TRBJ1-5; TRBD1 matches at 7 bases. From germline, CDR1 is LGHNA and CDR2 YNFKEQ. The CDR3 spans 15 residues. The V gene end was trimmed by 1 base and the J gene end by 4 bases; junction bases not matched to a gene: 4.